This TCR beta chain was profiled in a study of cytomegalovirus exposure and HLA in healthy donors. Study-level points and caveats: Diagnosis of cytomegalovirus status made by the classifier reportedly showed high specificity and sensitivity.

Libraries were prepared by immunoSEQ multiplex PCR; TCRdb keeps only in-frame clonotypes and omits some of them. The sample contains fewer than 200,000 clones, 85% of which appear only once. V lost 4 bases, J lost 4 bases, and 9 bases lay in between. This CDR3 is 12 amino acids long. Germline V lookup: CDR1 SGHRS, CDR2 YFSETQ. Turning to this clone: Its antigen is not known.

Sequencing was done on a sample of PBMCs. The chain couples TRBV5-1 to TRBJ2-7; the D gene is possibly TRBD2 (5 bases). This clonotype was sampled from a man younger than 35 in good health and CMV-seropositive. DNA for the CDR3: TGCGCCAGCAGCCCCGGGGTTTACGAGCAGTACTTC. This translates into CASSPGVYEQYF.